A single sample is the source of the 9 T cell receptor beta chains below, sequenced in a study of sequential checkpoint blockade in melanoma. Sequencing was performed with immunoSEQ multiplex PCR; in TCRdb, only in-frame clones are kept and a portion is missing. There are some 10,000 clones in the sample; more than 70% occur only once, and about 35% lies in the top ten. Treatment noted: randomized to nivolumab then ipilimumab (arm A) or the reverse (arm B). This material consisted of CD8+ T cells sorted from blood (inferred from file names), taken from a patient given nivolumab and ipilimumab in sequence. The receptor set was obtained from a human donor with melanoma.

The rearrangement joins TRBV5-6 to TRBJ2-1; maybe TRBD1 (6 bases). The germline gives CDR1 SGHDT, CDR2 YYEEEE. V shed 5 bases and J shed 9 bases, with 9 bases lying between them. CDR3 length: 11 amino acids. The CDR3 here is CASRIGGEQFF. CDR3 sequence (DNA): TGTGCCAGCAGGATAGGGGGTGAGCAGTTCTTC.

The rearrangement uses TRBV9 and TRBJ2-7; possible D gene TRBD2, 7 bases. With 4 bases removed from V and 3 bases from J, the gap between germline ends came to 14 bases. Per the germline V gene, CDR1 is SGDLS and CDR2 is YYNGEE. The CDR3 contains 14 residues. DNA of the CDR3: TGTGCCAGCAGCTTCGGGGAGGGGGGCTACGAGCAGTACTTC. Its translation: CASSFGEGGYEQYF.

Within the sample, this clone is medium-sized. V is TRBV10-3 and J is TRBJ1-2; the D gene is possibly TRBD1 (5 bases). The CDR3 has 13 amino acids. Germline values: CDR1 ENHRY, CDR2 SYGVKD. V was clipped by 0 bases and J by 5 bases, with 7 bases between them. CDR3 DNA: TGTGCCATCAGTGAGTCAAAGGGGTATGGCTACACCTTC. Protein sequence: CAISESKGYGYTF.

This chain joins TRBV4-3 and TRBJ2-7, with 7 bases that match TRBD2. The junction had 10 bases not matched to a gene; V was cut back by 0 bases and J by 5 bases. The germline gives CDR1 LGHNA, CDR2 YSLEER. CDR3 length: 16 residues. CDR3 sequence reads: CASSQDWGGVSDEQYF. The CDR3 nucleotides read TGCGCCAGCAGCCAAGATTGGGGGGGGGTCTCGGACGAGCAGTACTTC.

Only a few counts were recorded for this clone. V and J are TRBV19 and TRBJ2-7, with D perhaps TRBD2 (6 bases). V lost 5 bases to trimming and J lost 5 bases, with 13 bases between them. Germline CDR1 and CDR2: LNHDA and SQIVND (reference sequence). The CDR3 totals 13 residues. CDR3 nucleotide sequence: TGTGCCAGTAGTCCCCGGGGGACCCACGAGCAGTACTTC. It yields the protein CASSPRGTHEQYF.

This sequence joins TRBV6-6 and TRBJ2-6; TRBD1 agrees at 7 bases. CDR3 length equals 16 residues. V lost 7 bases, J lost 0 bases, and 6 bases stayed unmatched. Germline V CDR1 and CDR2: MNHNY, SVGAGI (reference sequence). CDR3: CASIRQGNSGANVLTF. The CDR3 DNA is TGTGCCAGCATCCGACAGGGAAACTCTGGGGCCAACGTCCTGACTTTC.

V usage is TRBV27 and J usage is TRBJ2-7, with a possible D match to TRBD1 (5 bases). CDR3 length equals 11 residues. CDR1 and CDR2 from the germline V gene are MNHEY and SMNVEV (reference sequence). The germline V and J ends were trimmed by 8 bases and 5 bases, with 10 bases remaining between them. CDR3 DNA: TGTGCCAGCGTTAGGGGTAACGAGCAGTACTTC. Encoded protein: CASVRGNEQYF.

This rearrangement joins TRBV5-6 to TRBJ1-6; the match to TRBD1 covers 9 bases. Germline lookup yields CDR1 SGHDT and CDR2 YYEEEE. The trim removed 4 bases at V and 4 bases at J, leaving 12 bases unmatched. This CDR3 is built from 18 residues. The CDR3 loop reads CASSQYYTGGGYNSPLHF. The CDR3 DNA follows: TGTGCCAGCAGCCAATACTACACAGGGGGCGGGTATAATTCACCCCTCCACTTT.

This clone appeared a few times. The J gene is TRBJ2-7, the V gene TRBV19; 10 nucleotides align to TRBD2. CDR3 size: 15 residues. The germline CDR1 and CDR2 sequences are LNHDA and SQIVND (reference sequence). Unmatched junction bases numbered 10, after V lost 4 bases and J lost 7 bases. The CDR3 loop is CASSTSGSPGREQYF. The CDR3 DNA is TGTGCCAGTAGTACTAGCGGGAGTCCCGGTCGGGAGCAGTACTTC.